The 14 T cell receptor beta chains given below trace back to one sample, sequenced in a study of T cell repertoires in cytomegalovirus infection. Their specific antigens are unknown. TCRdb analysed the reads with MiXCR anew, one entry per CDR3 protein. The table records roughly 990,000 distinct CDR3 sequences, under 40% of them present only once. This sample comprised cultured CD8+ T cells from PBMCs, obtained from culture after CMV antigen stimulation. Source of these receptors: a human donor in good health (CMV status not recorded). Some clones in this sample may be carry-over from other donors' samples.

The rearrangement links TRBV5-1 to TRBJ2-7, with 7 bases fitting TRBD1. V shed 5 bases and J 5 bases; nucleotides not matched to a gene: 13. This CDR3 comprises 15 residues. Germline CDR1 is SGHRS and CDR2 is YFSETQ. The CDR3 reads CASSRLQGGTDEQYF. CDR3 in DNA: TGCGCCAGCAGTCGTCTTCAAGGGGGCACAGACGAGCAGTACTTC.

This clonotype was seen many times. The V and J genes are TRBV7-6 and TRBJ2-7; D not certain. This CDR3 region has 10 residues. Germline V gives CDR1 SGHVS, CDR2 FNYEAQ. V lost 5 bases to trimming and J lost 7 bases, with 6 bases between them. The CDR3 spells CASSLREQYF. The CDR3 coding sequence is TGTGCCAGCAGCCTTCGGGAGCAGTACTTC.

The chain uses TRBV7-6 and TRBJ2-1; D is possibly TRBD2 (6 bases). The CDR3 spans 13 residues. The germline gives CDR1 SGHVS, CDR2 FNYEAQ. Trimming removed 4 bases from V and 7 bases from J, with 11 bases in between. The CDR3 nucleotides read TGTGCCAGCAGCTACAGACTAGATAATGAGCAGTTCTTC. It translates to CASSYRLDNEQFF.

This chain connects TRBV12-3 or TRBV12-4 to TRBJ2-1; 7 nucleotides agree with TRBD2. This CDR3 has 14 residues. V was pared by 5 bases and J by 9 bases, with 10 bases of the junction left unmatched. CDR3 region: CASSPGTTFTEQFF. The CDR3 DNA reads as TGTGCCAGCAGTCCCGGGACTACATTTACTGAGCAGTTCTTC.

The genes are TRBV4-1 and TRBJ1-2; no reliable D call. The V gene lost 0 bases and the J gene lost 4 bases, with 15 bases spanning the gap. Germline loops: CDR1 MGHRA, CDR2 YSYEKL. The CDR3 is made up of 16 amino acids. The CDR3 is CASSQDPNEGGYGYTF. The CDR3 DNA follows: TGCGCCAGCAGCCAAGACCCCAACGAGGGCGGCTATGGCTACACCTTC.

The chain couples TRBV7-2 to TRBJ1-6, with TRBD1 as a possible D gene (5 bases). V was clipped by 1 base and J by 5 bases, with 18 bases between them. The CDR3 is made up of 18 amino acids. Germline CDR1 SGHTA, CDR2 FQGNSA. The CDR3 bases are TGTGCCAGCAGCTTAGGGGGACTTCTCCCGGGGGATAATTCACCCCTCCACTTT. Residues: CASSLGGLLPGDNSPLHF. Full variable domain (missing parts from reference TRBV7-2 and TRBJ1-6): GAGVSQSPSNKVTEKGKDVELRCDPISGHTALYWYRQSLGQGLEFLIYFQGNSAPDKSGLPSDRFSAERTGGSVSTLTIQRTQQEDSAVYLCASSLGGLLPGDNSPLHFGNGTRLTVT.

This chain uses TRBV7-9 with TRBJ1-2; a possible D gene is TRBD1 (5 bases). V lost 1 base to trimming and J lost 1 base, with 13 bases between them. The CDR3 loop spans 16 amino acids. The V gene's germline CDR1 is SEHNR and CDR2 FQNEAQ (reference sequence). The CDR3 region is CASSLVSGRVNYGYTF. CDR3 bases: TGTGCCAGCAGCTTAGTTTCAGGGAGAGTTAACTATGGCTACACCTTC.

A few counts support this clonotype. V gene TRBV19 combines with J gene TRBJ2-2, with unresolved D. This CDR3 comprises 12 residues. Germline CDR1 LNHDA, CDR2 SQIVND (reference sequence). V was trimmed by 7 bases and J by 5 bases, leaving 8 bases between them. CDR3 nucleotide sequence: TGTGCCAGTACTTCTAGGACCGGGGAGCTGTTTTTT. Protein product: CASTSRTGELFF. Full variable domain (rest looked up from reference TRBV19 and TRBJ2-2): DGGITQSPKYLFRKEGQNVTLSCEQNLNHDAMYWYRQDPGQGLRLIYYSQIVNDFQKGDIAEGYSVSREKKESFPLTVTSAQKNPTAFYLCASTSRTGELFFGEGSRLTVL.

V usage is TRBV7-6 and J usage is TRBJ2-1; no reliable D call. Per germline, CDR1 SGHVS and CDR2 FNYEAQ. This CDR3 contains 16 residues. V was pared by 5 bases and J by 4 bases, with 18 bases between. The CDR3 region has the DNA TGTGCCAGCAGCCCGTACTCAAGGACCCTGTACAATGAGCAGTTCTTC. Protein sequence: CASSPYSRTLYNEQFF.

The chain employs TRBV7-3 and TRBJ2-3, with 10 bases matching TRBD2. Germline CDR1 is SGHTA and CDR2 is FQGTGA. V lost 1 base and J lost 2; bases outside the gene matches: 3. This CDR3 has 16 residues. The CDR3 DNA reads as TGTGCCAGCAGCTTAAAGCGGGGGGGCAACACAGATACGCAGTATTTT. Translating it yields CASSLKRGGNTDTQYF.

This clonotype was seen a handful of times. V gene TRBV5-1 combines with J gene TRBJ2-1; D gene uncertain. Trimming pared 3 bases from V and 7 bases from J, leaving 8 bases between. This CDR3 is 12 amino acids long. Germline V CDR1 and CDR2: SGHRS, YFSETQ. DNA of the CDR3: TGCGCCAGCAGCTCCGAGTGGAATGAGCAGTTCTTC. It codes for CASSSEWNEQFF.

There are a few counts of this clonotype. V usage is TRBV27 and J usage is TRBJ2-7, with 7 positions matching TRBD1. Germline assignment: CDR1 MNHEY and CDR2 SMNVEV (reference sequence). Germline trimming cut 4 bases from V and 3 bases from J; bases unmatched to any gene: 9. This CDR3 has 15 residues. CDR3 protein: CASSYSLTGIYEQYF. CDR3 nucleotide sequence: TGTGCCAGCAGTTATTCCCTGACAGGGATCTACGAGCAGTACTTC.

This clonotype has at least ten counts. The rearrangement links TRBV7-2 to TRBJ1-3; D not resolved. From germline, CDR1 is SGHTA and CDR2 FQGNSA. V was pared by 5 bases and J by 3 bases, with 20 bases between. The CDR3 covers 17 residues. This chain's CDR3 is CASSLGEGFRSGNTIYF. The CDR3 DNA reads TGTGCCAGCAGCCTAGGAGAGGGCTTTAGGAGTGGAAACACCATATATTTT.

This chain links TRBV6-1 with TRBJ2-1, with D maybe TRBD2 (6 bases). This CDR3 is built from 14 residues. Germline V gene lookup returns CDR1 MNHNS and CDR2 SASEGT. V lost 7 bases, J lost 2 bases, and 12 bases lay in between. The CDR3 DNA reads TGTGCCAGCAAGGGAGGCGGGGCCTACAATGAGCAGTTCTTC. Translating it yields CASKGGGAYNEQFF.